This TCR beta chain was recorded in a study of blood T cell repertoires in COVID-19. For the study at large: Whether acute or convalescent, the COVID-19 samples came from the United States, Italy and Spain.

Measured with immunoSEQ multiplex PCR; TCRdb has only the in-frame clones, and not every one. The sample consists of 100,000 to 150,000 clones, about four fifths of them appearing once. V was pared by 5 bases and J by 12 bases, with 10 bases of the junction left unmatched. The CDR3 runs 13 residues. Germline CDR1 SGHTA, CDR2 FQGNSA. This TCR was recovered from a woman in her forties or fifties with acute or convalescent COVID-19. Sequencing was performed on peripheral blood. The V call is TRBV7-2, the J call TRBJ1-1; 9 bases are shared with TRBD1. As DNA, the CDR3 is TGTGCCAGCAGCCAGACAGGGGGACAAATATCTTTCTTT. This sequence encodes CASSQTGGQISFF.